This T cell receptor (beta chain) originates from a study of T-cell reconstitution after alpha-beta-depleted transplantation in children. Study-level findings and limits: Expanded clones from the graft, numbering several hundred, reportedly supplied alpha-beta T cells about two months after transplant.

Preparation of the TCRbeta library used unique molecular identifiers. TCRdb itself ran the PCR reads through MiXCR, one entry per CDR3 protein. This table has under 75,000 distinct CDR3 sequences, about 11% appearing once. Germline values: CDR1 SEHNR, CDR2 FQNEAQ (reference sequence). Trimming stripped 3 bases from V and 1 base from J, with 12 bases between. The CDR3 has 15 amino acids. At least ten counts were recorded for this clonotype. Its antigen is unidentified. The source of this sequence is a boy aged 5 to 17 with acute myeloid leukemia, due to receive a stem cell transplant. The rearrangement uses TRBV7-9 and TRBJ1-2; D is undetermined. The starting material was PBMCs, obtained before TCRalphabeta/CD19-depleted stem cell transplant. CDR3: CASSFEAVVNYGYTF. The DNA of the CDR3 is TGTGCCAGCAGCTTTGAGGCAGTGGTTAACTATGGCTACACCTTC. The complete variable domain, with remaining parts taken from reference TRBV7-9 and TRBJ1-2, reads DTGVSQNPRHKITKRGQNVTFRCDPISEHNRLYWYRQTLGQGPEFLTYFQNEAQLEKSRLLSDRFSAERPKGSFSTLEIQRTEQGDSAMYLCASSFEAVVNYGYTFGSGTRLTVV.